Listed below are T cell receptor beta chains from one sample, sequenced in a study of beta chain features in type 1 diabetes. TCRdb's copy holds only in-frame clones and misses some; the assay was immunoSEQ multiplex PCR. The sample lists about 320,000 clones; 14% were seen once. Sequencing was performed on central memory CD4+ T cells from blood. The origin of the receptors is a man aged 25 to 40 in good health. The CDR3 runs from the conserved cysteine through the conserved F or W. The order of the fields is D gene, V gene, CDR3 length, clone size, J gene, CDR3 DNA, CDR3 protein. The D gene is left open where the match is weak. The size entry is marked missing in some rows and otherwise reads once, few, many or a size class.

NA	TRBV7-2	12	few	TRBJ1-1	TGTGCCAGCAGCTTAGATGACACTGAAGCTTTCTTT	CASSLDDTEAFF
NA	TRBV10-3	16	NA	TRBJ2-5	TGTGCCAGCAGCCTAGTAGTCGGGGCCCTTAGGCAGACCCAGTACTTC	CASSLVVGALRQTQYF
TRBD2	TRBV9	15	NA	TRBJ2-1	TGTGCCAGCAGCCCTGGGACTAGCGGGGGGACTGAGCAGTTCTTC	CASSPGTSGGTEQFF
TRBD1	TRBV30	14	NA	TRBJ1-1	TGTGCCTGGACCAGGACAGGGGGGATGACTGAAGCTTTCTTT	CAWTRTGGMTEAFF
TRBD1	TRBV6-5	13	NA	TRBJ1-1	TGTGCCAGCAGTTCTACAGGGGGTTGGGAAGCTTTCTTT	CASSSTGGWEAFF
TRBD1	TRBV11-3	16	few	TRBJ2-4	TGTGCCAGCAGCCCACGAACAGGGGCTCCTGGAGACATTCAGTACTTC	CASSPRTGAPGDIQYF
NA	TRBV5-6	15	few	TRBJ2-2	TGTGCCAGCAGCTCCAGGGTGACGAACACCGGGGAGCTGTTTTTT	CASSSRVTNTGELFF
TRBD2	TRBV5-6	16	many	TRBJ2-5	TGTGCCAGCAGCTTGGGTAGCGGGAGGGCCGGGGAGACCCAGTACTTC	CASSLGSGRAGETQYF
NA	TRBV9	12	few	TRBJ2-5	TGTGCCAGCAGCGCAAATCAAGAGACCCAGTACTTC	CASSANQETQYF
NA	TRBV2	14	few	TRBJ2-2	TGTGCCAGCAGCAGCGGGCCTAACACCGGGGAGCTGTTTTTT	CASSSGPNTGELFF
TRBD1	TRBV5-5	15	few	TRBJ1-4	TGTGCCAGCAGCCGGTCGGGACAGGGGGCTGAAAAACTGTTTTTT	CASSRSGQGAEKLFF
NA	TRBV5-6	15	NA	TRBJ1-5	TGTGCCAGCAGCTTGGGAGGCTATAGCAATCAGCCCCAGCATTTT	CASSLGGYSNQPQHF
TRBD1	TRBV29-1	13	few	TRBJ2-5	TGCAGCGCATCCGGGACAGTCAAAGAGACCCAGTACTTC	CSASGTVKETQYF
NA	TRBV6-1	14	few	TRBJ1-2	TGTGCCAGCAGCCGAGACACCTCTAACTATGGCTACACCTTC	CASSRDTSNYGYTF
NA	TRBV9	13	few	TRBJ1-1	TGTGCCAGCAGCGTCGACACGAGAACTGAAGCTTTCTTT	CASSVDTRTEAFF
NA	TRBV2	15	NA	TRBJ2-3	TGTGCCAGCAGTGAACCGGGCGGGCGGACAGATACGCAGTATTTT	CASSEPGGRTDTQYF
NA	TRBV5-1	15	few	TRBJ2-4	TGCGCCAGCAGCTTGGATATAGTGGCGCAAAACATTCAGTACTTC	CASSLDIVAQNIQYF
TRBD2	TRBV30	13	few	TRBJ2-3	TGTGCCTGGAGTCGGCGGGAGGCAGATACGCAGTATTTT	CAWSRREADTQYF
NA	TRBV9	15	NA	TRBJ2-6	TGTGCCAGCAGCCCCTTTGGTTCTGGGGCCAACGTCCTGACTTTC	CASSPFGSGANVLTF
TRBD1	TRBV28	13	NA	TRBJ2-3	TGTGCCGCGAGGACAGGATACACAGATACGCAGTATTTT	CAARTGYTDTQYF
NA	TRBV4-1	15	NA	TRBJ2-1	TGCGCCAGCAGCCAAGAGATTAAGGTAAACAATGAGCAGTTCTTC	CASSQEIKVNNEQFF
NA	TRBV7-2	16	NA	TRBJ2-2	TGTGCCAGCAGCTCGCCGGGACCCCGTTTCCCCGGGGAGCTGTTTTTT	CASSSPGPRFPGELFF
NA	TRBV6-5	13	NA	TRBJ2-5	TGTGCCAGCAGCCGTAGTCACCAAGAGACCCAGTACTTC	CASSRSHQETQYF
NA	TRBV5-4	13	few	TRBJ1-1	TGTGCCAGCAGCCAAGGTGGGACGGTTGAAGCTTTCTTT	CASSQGGTVEAFF
NA	TRBV6-5	12	few	TRBJ2-5	TGTGCCAGCAGTTGGGCTCGGGAGACCCAGTACTTC	CASSWARETQYF
TRBD1	TRBV6-5	15	NA	TRBJ2-7	TGTGCCAGCAGTTACGGGACAGGGTATACCCGTTGGCAGTACTTC	CASSYGTGYTRWQYF
NA	TRBV19	19	few	TRBJ2-3	TGTGCCAGTAGTCGCGCTGGCGGCCGTACCCGTAGAGGCACAGATACGCAGTATTTT	CASSRAGGRTRRGTDTQYF
TRBD1	TRBV4-3	15	few	TRBJ1-6	TGCGCCAGCAGCCAAGAGACAGGGATTGGGTCACCCCTCCACTTT	CASSQETGIGSPLHF
TRBD2	TRBV7-2	16	few	TRBJ2-2	TGTGCCAGCAGCTTAGGTCTAGCGGGAGGAGGCGGGGAGCTGTTTTTT	CASSLGLAGGGGELFF
NA	TRBV13	11	few	TRBJ2-1	TGTGCCAGCAGGCTGTATGATGAGCAGTTCTTC	CASRLYDEQFF
NA	TRBV4-1	14	NA	TRBJ1-2	TGCGCCAGCAGCCAAGTATCAGGGATACGGGGCTACACCTTC	CASSQVSGIRGYTF
NA	TRBV2	13	few	TRBJ2-2	TGTGCCACCAAAATTGCTCCCACCGGGGAGCTGTTTTTT	CATKIAPTGELFF
NA	TRBV15	17	few	TRBJ1-4	TGTGCCACCAGCAGAGATTCCGGGATCAGGGGTAATGAAAAACTGTTTTTT	CATSRDSGIRGNEKLFF
NA	TRBV18	16	NA	TRBJ1-1	TGTGCCAGCTTCACCAGAGTCCGGACAGAGAACACTGAAGCTTTCTTT	CASFTRVRTENTEAFF
TRBD2	TRBV5-5	14	NA	TRBJ2-2	TGTGCCAGCAGGAGCGGGGGAAACACCGGGGAGCTGTTTTTT	CASRSGGNTGELFF
NA	TRBV19	17	NA	TRBJ2-3	TGTGCCAGCAGCTCCACACCATACGGGGATAACACAGATACGCAGTATTTT	CASSSTPYGDNTDTQYF
NA	TRBV9	14	NA	TRBJ2-7	TGTGCCAGCAGCGTAGGGGGGTCCACCTACGAGCAGTACTTC	CASSVGGSTYEQYF
TRBD1	TRBV11-1	17	few	TRBJ2-6	TGTGCCAGCAGCGCCGGGACAGGAGCTGCGGGGGCCAACGTCCTGACTTTC	CASSAGTGAAGANVLTF
NA	TRBV5-1	15	NA	TRBJ2-2	TGCGCCAGCAGCATCGGGACAACGAACACCGGGGAGCTGTTTTTT	CASSIGTTNTGELFF
NA	TRBV7-3	12	few	TRBJ2-7	TGTGCCAGCAGCTTAAGAACCGGGACGACCAACTTC	CASSLRTGTTNF
TRBD1	TRBV5-5	15	NA	TRBJ2-7	TGTGCCAGCAGCTTGACCGGGACAGGGGCCTACGAGCAGTACTTC	CASSLTGTGAYEQYF
NA	TRBV27	17	few	TRBJ2-3	TGTGCCAGCAGTTTAAACCCCCTCGGCAAAAACACAGATACGCAGTATTTT	CASSLNPLGKNTDTQYF
NA	TRBV4-3	13	few	TRBJ2-1	TGCGCCAGCAGCCATATACTAGCCGATGAGCAGTTCTTC	CASSHILADEQFF
NA	TRBV7-9	14	few	TRBJ1-2	TGTGCCAGCAGCTTAGGCCCATCCATAAATGGCTACACCTTC	CASSLGPSINGYTF
NA	TRBV30	13	few	TRBJ2-5	TGTGCCTGGAGCGGTGGATACCAAGAGACCCAGTACTTC	CAWSGGYQETQYF
NA	TRBV29-1	12	many	TRBJ1-1	TGCAGCGTTGAAACCGGGTCCGAGAAGGCTTTCTTT	CSVETGSEKAFF
TRBD1	TRBV5-5	15	few	TRBJ1-2	TGCGCCAGCAGCCAAACGACGACAGGGGTTAGTGGCTACACCTTC	CASSQTTTGVSGYTF
NA	TRBV18	15	NA	TRBJ2-2	TGTGCCAGCCAGGGGAATGGCGCGGGGACCGGGGAGCTGTTTTTT	CASQGNGAGTGELFF
TRBD2	TRBV7-2	18	few	TRBJ2-3	TGTGCCAGCAGCCCCTCCCGGGCTAGCGGGAGGGTCACAGATACGCAGTATTTT	CASSPSRASGRVTDTQYF
TRBD1	TRBV19	16	many	TRBJ2-1	TGTGCCAGTAGAAGCAGGACAGGGCGGTCCTACAATGAGCAGTTCTTC	CASRSRTGRSYNEQFF
NA	TRBV7-2	13	NA	TRBJ2-5	TGTGCCAGCAGCGTAGGGGGAGGGGAGACCCAGTACTTC	CASSVGGGETQYF
NA	TRBV20-1	11	NA	TRBJ2-7	TGCAGTGCTAGACTTACCTACGAGCAGTACTTC	CSARLTYEQYF